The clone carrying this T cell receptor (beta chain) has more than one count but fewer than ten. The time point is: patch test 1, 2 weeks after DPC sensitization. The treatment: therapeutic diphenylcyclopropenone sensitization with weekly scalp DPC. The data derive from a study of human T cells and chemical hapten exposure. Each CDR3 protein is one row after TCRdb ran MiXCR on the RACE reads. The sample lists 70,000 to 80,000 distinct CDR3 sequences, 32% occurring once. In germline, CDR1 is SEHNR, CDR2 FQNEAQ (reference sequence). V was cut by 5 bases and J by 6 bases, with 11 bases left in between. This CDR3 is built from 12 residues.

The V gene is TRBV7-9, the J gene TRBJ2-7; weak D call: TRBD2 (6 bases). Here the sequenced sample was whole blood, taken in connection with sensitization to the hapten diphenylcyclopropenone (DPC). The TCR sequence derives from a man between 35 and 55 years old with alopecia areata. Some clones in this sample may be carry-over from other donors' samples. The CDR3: CASSPGVPEQYF. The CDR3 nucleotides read TGTGCCAGCAGCCCGGGAGTTCCCGAGCAGTACTTC. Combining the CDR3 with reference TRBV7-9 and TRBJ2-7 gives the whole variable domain DTGVSQNPRHKITKRGQNVTFRCDPISEHNRLYWYRQTLGQGPEFLTYFQNEAQLEKSRLLSDRFSAERPKGSFSTLEIQRTEQGDSAMYLCASSPGVPEQYFGPGTRLTVT.